The 28 T cell receptor beta chains given below trace back to one sample, sequenced in a study of CD8 T cells in ankylosing spondylitis. TCRdb fed the 5' RACE reads into MiXCR, producing one record per CDR3 protein. In the table there are around 330,000 distinct CDR3 sequences, around 10% of which are singletons. The specimen sequenced was blood, either unsorted or a sorted T cell fraction (not recorded which). The receptor source for this set is a female donor with ankylosing spondylitis or in good health (not recorded which).

This clonotype was counted ten times or more. This chain uses TRBV12-3 or TRBV12-4 with TRBJ1-1, with no clear D. Trimming cost V 1 base and J 1 base, with 7 bases left between them. The CDR3 spans 14 residues. As DNA, the CDR3 is TGTGCCAGCAGTTTAGTTGGGCAGAACACTGAAGCTTTCTTT. Translating gives CASSLVGQNTEAFF.

This clonotype was seen a handful of times. The gene calls are TRBV24-1 and TRBJ2-6; 7 positions agree with TRBD2. With V trimmed by 5 bases and J by 3 bases, 3 bases remained unmatched. In germline, CDR1 is KGHDR, CDR2 SFDVKD. The CDR3 length is 15 residues. The CDR3 bases are TGTGCCACCAGTGGAGCGGGAAGTGGGGCCAACGTCCTGACTTTC. Encoded protein: CATSGAGSGANVLTF.

This clonotype has at least ten counts. The chain has TRBV5-1 and TRBJ2-3, with TRBD2 matching 7 bases. V lost 7 bases and J lost 2; bases outside the gene matches: 7. CDR1 and CDR2 (germline): SGHRS, YFSETQ. CDR3 length: 14 amino acids. This CDR3 reads CASAGGGSTDTQYF. CDR3 coding DNA: TGCGCCAGCGCCGGCGGGGGATCCACAGATACGCAGTATTTT.

This clonotype was detected ten times or more. The chain employs TRBV7-2 and TRBJ2-3; a possible D gene is TRBD1 (5 bases). Germline V gives CDR1 SGHTA, CDR2 FQGNSA. V was trimmed by 5 bases and J by 1 base, leaving 16 bases between them. This CDR3 spans 16 amino acids. CDR3 bases: TGTGCCAGCAGCCGGCGTGATTTAGGGGGCACAGATACGCAGTATTTT. It yields the protein CASSRRDLGGTDTQYF. The variable domain in full, completed from reference TRBV7-2 and TRBJ2-3, reads GAGVSQSPSNKVTEKGKDVELRCDPISGHTALYWYRQSLGQGLEFLIYFQGNSAPDKSGLPSDRFSAERTGGSVSTLTIQRTQQEDSAVYLCASSRRDLGGTDTQYFGPGTRLTVL.

The genes are TRBV7-9 and TRBJ1-6, with TRBD1 as a possible D gene (5 bases). The CDR3 length is 15 residues. CDR1 is SEHNR and CDR2 is FQNEAQ in the germline V gene (reference sequence). V was clipped by 8 bases and J by 5 bases, with 16 bases between them. The CDR3, as DNA: TGTGCCAGCGCCGGGGTGGGGACGGATAATTCACCCCTCCACTTT. This encodes CASAGVGTDNSPLHF. Complete variable domain (other parts from reference TRBV7-9 and TRBJ1-6): DTGVSQNPRHKITKRGQNVTFRCDPISEHNRLYWYRQTLGQGPEFLTYFQNEAQLEKSRLLSDRFSAERPKGSFSTLEIQRTEQGDSAMYLCASAGVGTDNSPLHFGNGTRLTVT.

The chain joins TRBV18 to TRBJ2-7; D not certain. The CDR3 length is 14 residues. Germline assignment: CDR1 KGHSH and CDR2 LQKENI. V lost 0 bases and J 3 bases, leaving 9 bases between the germline ends. CDR3 in amino acids: CASSPPVRSYEQYF. The CDR3, as DNA: TGTGCCAGCTCACCACCTGTACGGAGCTACGAGCAGTACTTC.

This clonotype was picked up many times. The V and J genes are TRBV20-1 and TRBJ2-3; 7 nucleotides align to TRBD1. The germline V gene has CDR1 DFQATT and CDR2 SNEGSKA (reference sequence). The CDR3 runs to 15 residues. J gave up 3 bases and V 2 bases, and 8 bases lay outside the gene matches. CDR3 DNA: TGCAGTGCTAGAACAGGTCCCAGGGGGACAGATACGCAGTATTTT. It specifies CSARTGPRGTDTQYF.

A note on this clonotype: This CDR3 is missing its conserved last phenylalanine or tryptophan, likely due to a read error. The chain recombines TRBV7-2 with TRBJ2-1, with 7 bases matching TRBD1. Germline trimming cut 3 bases from V and 6 bases from J; bases unmatched to any gene: 2. CDR3 size: 13 residues. Germline V gene sequence: CDR1 SGHTA, CDR2 FQGNSA. CDR3 in amino acids: CASSLDRINEQFY. For the CDR3, the DNA is TGTGCCAGCAGCTTGGACAGGATCAATGAGCAGTTCTAC.

There are many counts of this clonotype. The chain links TRBV27 to TRBJ2-5, with 7 bases identical to TRBD1. In germline, CDR1 is MNHEY, CDR2 SMNVEV (reference sequence). CDR3 length: 14 amino acids. With V trimmed by 6 bases and J by 7 bases, 11 bases remained unmatched. The CDR3 sequence is CASRNRPPGGTQYF. The CDR3 nucleotides read TGTGCCAGCAGAAACAGACCTCCAGGGGGGACCCAGTACTTC.

This clonotype has ten or more counts. The chain employs TRBV5-1 and TRBJ2-1; maybe TRBD1 (5 bases). This CDR3 has 13 residues. The germline gives CDR1 SGHRS, CDR2 YFSETQ. V was trimmed by 4 bases and J by 9 bases, leaving 14 bases between them. CDR3 region: CASSPDQGGEQFF. CDR3 sequence (DNA): TGCGCCAGCAGCCCGGACCAGGGTGGTGAGCAGTTCTTC.

This clonotype was counted many times. The V call is TRBV20-1, the J call TRBJ2-3; unclear D gene. The CDR3 totals 15 residues. V was trimmed by 0 bases and J by 5 bases, leaving 15 bases between them. CDR1 and CDR2 from the germline V gene are DFQATT and SNEGSKA (reference sequence). CDR3 region: CSARDAVWIRDTQYF. The CDR3 region has the DNA TGCAGTGCTAGAGACGCCGTCTGGATCCGAGATACGCAGTATTTT.

The chain combines TRBV19 with TRBJ1-5, with D perhaps matching TRBD1 (5 bases). This CDR3 is 13 amino acids long. The germline V and J ends were trimmed by 1 base and 16 bases, with 17 bases remaining between them. Germline-derived CDR1 and CDR2 are LNHDA and SQIVND (reference sequence). CDR3 protein: CASSIGGRNQPHF. CDR3 nucleotide sequence: TGTGCCAGTAGTATAGGGGGCCGTAATCAGCCTCATTTT.

This clonotype showed up just a few times. The CDR3 nucleotides read TGTGCCAGCAGCTGGGGGAGCATGGAGTACTTC. Its translation is CASSWGSMEYF. The gene calls are TRBV5-6 and TRBJ2-4, with D perhaps matching TRBD1 or TRBD2 (5 bases each). The V end lost 3 bases, the J end lost 14 bases, and 12 bases lay between the germline ends. This CDR3 is 11 amino acids long. Per the germline V gene, CDR1 is SGHDT and CDR2 is YYEEEE. Full variable domain (outside the CDR3, taken from reference TRBV5-6 and TRBJ2-4): DAGVTQSPTHLIKTRGQQVTLRCSPKSGHDTVSWYQQALGQGPQFIFQYYEEEERQRGNFPDRFSGHQFPNYSSELNVNALLLGDSALYLCASSWGSMEYFGAGTRLSVL.

On this clonotype: A read error may produce the germline difference seen at one junction end. The chain employs TRBV3-1 and TRBJ2-2; weak D call: TRBD1 (5 bases). Germline CDR1 LGHDT, CDR2 YNNKEL (reference sequence). This CDR3 spans 15 amino acids. CDR3 region: CASCQIAGNGGELFF. The CDR3 bases are TGTGCCAGCTGCCAAATCGCAGGGAATGGCGGGGAGCTGTTTTTT. Looking up the rest from reference TRBV3-1 and TRBJ2-2 gives the full variable domain: DTAVSQTPKYLVTQMGNDKSIKCEQNLGHDTMYWYKQDSKKFLKIMFSYNNKELIINETVPNRFSPKSPDKAHLNLHINSLELGDSAVYFCASCQIAGNGGELFFGEGSRLTVL.

The table lists this clonotype with a few counts. The chain recombines TRBV24-1 with TRBJ2-1, with TRBD2 matching 7 bases. Germline V gene sequence: CDR1 KGHDR, CDR2 SFDVKD. CDR3 length: 16 residues. V was clipped by 0 bases and J by 4 bases; unmatched bases: 5. As DNA, the CDR3 is TGTGCCACCAGTGATTTGACTAGCGACAATTACAATGAGCAGTTCTTC. Translation: CATSDLTSDNYNEQFF.

The genes are TRBV7-2 and TRBJ2-1, with a tentative D call TRBD1 (6 bases). V dropped 1 base and J dropped 12 bases, with 16 bases sitting between them. This CDR3 region has 14 residues. Germline-derived CDR1 and CDR2 are SGHTA and FQGNSA. The CDR3 is CASSLGVATGVQFF. CDR3 nucleotides: TGTGCCAGCAGCTTAGGGGTTGCGACAGGCGTGCAGTTCTTC.

This clonotype appeared many times. The chain carries TRBV7-2 and TRBJ2-1; D ambiguous. CDR3 length: 14 amino acids. Germline CDR1 and CDR2: SGHTA and FQGNSA. The ends were cut back, 5 bases at V and 9 bases at J, with 17 bases in the middle. In nucleotides, the CDR3 is TGTGCCAGCAGCCCCCCGGTGAATCTAATTGAGCAGTTCTTC. Translated, it gives CASSPPVNLIEQFF.

The chain has TRBV7-2 and TRBJ1-1, with a weak D call TRBD1 (5 bases). V lost 1 base to trimming and J lost 6 bases, with 9 bases between them. The CDR3 contains 13 residues. CDR1 is SGHTA, CDR2 FQGNSA, per germline. CDR3 nucleotides: TGTGCCAGCAGCTTAGTAACGGGGGCTGAAGCTTTCTTT. Protein: CASSLVTGAEAFF.

This clonotype occurred many times. The chain has TRBV27 and TRBJ1-1; 12 nucleotides align to TRBD1. There are 14 residues in the CDR3. The ends lost 7 bases at V and 5 bases at J; junction bases unmatched: 5. Germline-derived CDR1 and CDR2 are MNHEY and SMNVEV (reference sequence). The CDR3 spells CASTWGQGATEAFF. The CDR3 nucleotides read TGTGCCAGCACTTGGGGACAGGGGGCGACTGAAGCTTTCTTT.

The chain couples TRBV6-2 or TRBV6-3 to TRBJ2-6; D may be TRBD1 (5 bases). CDR1 MNHEY and CDR2 SVGEGT come from the germline V gene. This CDR3 has 17 amino acids. V lost 5 bases and J 0 bases, leaving 14 bases between the germline ends. The CDR3 bases are TGTGCCAGCAGTACCCGACAGAGTAGCTCTGGGGCCAACGTCCTGACTTTC. Translating gives CASSTRQSSSGANVLTF.

This clonotype was detected only a few times. The chain links TRBV6-5 to TRBJ2-7; D ambiguous. The CDR3 spans 14 residues. The V gene's germline CDR1 is MNHEY and CDR2 SVGAGI. The germline V and J ends were trimmed by 2 bases and 0 bases, with 8 bases remaining between them. CDR3 region: CASSYEETSYEQYF. The CDR3 DNA is TGTGCCAGCAGTTACGAGGAAACCTCCTACGAGCAGTACTTC.

This clonotype was picked up a small number of times. The chain couples TRBV5-1 to TRBJ2-5, with no clear D. The CDR3 totals 14 residues. CDR1 is SGHRS and CDR2 is YFSETQ in the germline V gene. V was pared by 0 bases and J by 2 bases, with 8 bases between. The CDR3 spells CASSLDSRQETQYF. The DNA of the CDR3 is TGCGCCAGCAGCTTGGACAGTCGACAAGAGACCCAGTACTTC.

V is TRBV29-1 and J is TRBJ2-1, with TRBD2 identical over 7 bases. V trimming: 7 bases; J trimming: 7 bases; junction bases outside the gene matches: 10. CDR1 SQVTM and CDR2 ANQGSEA come from the germline V gene. There are 13 residues in the CDR3. In DNA form, the CDR3 reads TGCAGCGCTTCAGCGGGGTCGAGGAATGAGCAGTTCTTC. Translation gives CSASAGSRNEQFF.

The chain joins TRBV12-3 or TRBV12-4 to TRBJ2-2; no clear D gene. This CDR3 has 14 residues. V shed 5 bases and J shed 4 bases, with 11 bases lying between them. CDR3 protein: CASSPGPITGELFF. In nucleotides, the CDR3 is TGTGCCAGCAGTCCCGGACCTATCACCGGGGAGCTGTTTTTT.

This rearrangement joins TRBV11-2 to TRBJ1-5; 8 bases map to TRBD1. The germline gives CDR1 SGHAT, CDR2 FQNNGV. V lost 5 bases to trimming and J lost 6 bases; unmatched junction nucleotides: 18. The CDR3 has 18 residues. The CDR3: CASSPPGQGRMSAQPQHF. DNA of the CDR3: TGTGCCAGCAGCCCCCCAGGACAGGGAAGAATGAGCGCTCAGCCCCAGCATTTT.

This clonotype is deemed medium-sized (0.01 to 0.1%). The rearrangement links TRBV5-1 to TRBJ2-2; D perhaps matches TRBD1 (5 bases). This CDR3 comprises 14 residues. V was shortened by 0 bases and J by 2 bases, with 5 bases between the two germline ends. The germline CDR1 and CDR2 sequences are SGHRS and YFSETQ. The CDR3 nucleotides are TGCGCCAGCAGCTTGGGGGGCAACACCGGGGAGCTGTTTTTT. Protein: CASSLGGNTGELFF.

The V and J genes are TRBV5-1 and TRBJ1-6, with 7 bases fitting TRBD1. Germline V gene data show CDR1 as SGHRS and CDR2 as YFSETQ. V shed 0 bases, J shed 7 bases, and the junction held 4 bases outside the gene matches. The length of the CDR3 is 15 residues. The CDR3 coding sequence is TGCGCCAGCAGCTTGGGACAGGGATGGAATTCACCCCTCCACTTT. This gives the protein CASSLGQGWNSPLHF. The complete variable domain, with remaining parts taken from reference TRBV5-1 and TRBJ1-6, reads KAGVTQTPRYLIKTRGQQVTLSCSPISGHRSVSWYQQTPGQGLQFLFEYFSETQRNKGNFPGRFSGRQFSNSRSEMNVSTLELGDSALYLCASSLGQGWNSPLHFGNGTRLTVT.

Notes on this clonotype: This may stem from a read error, because a much larger clone lies one nucleotide away. J is TRBJ2-7 and V is TRBV5-1; TRBD1 matches 8 bases. J lost 3 bases, V lost 5 bases, and 7 bases had no gene match. Germline assignment: CDR1 SGHRS and CDR2 YFSETQ. CDR3 length equals 14 residues. The CDR3 coding sequence is TGCGCCAGCAGATCGACAGGGGCAAGCTACGAGCAGTACTTC. Translation: CASRSTGASYEQYF.